These 16 T cell receptor beta chains share one sample of origin, sequenced in a study of cytomegalovirus exposure and HLA in healthy donors. The PCR made use of 60 Vbeta and 13 Jbeta primers. TCRdb keeps only in-frame clones here, not all; method: immunoSEQ multiplex PCR. The repertoire holds some 54,000 clones, with about 73% as singletons. The sequencing sample was made of PBMCs. The receptor source for this set is a man between 18 and 35 years old in good health and CMV-seronegative.

The chain joins TRBV14 to TRBJ1-3; a possible D gene is TRBD1 (5 bases). The germline V and J ends were trimmed by 4 bases and 0 bases, with 13 bases remaining between them. The CDR3 is 16 residues long. Germline CDR1 and CDR2: SGHDN and FVKESK. CDR3 protein: CASSRTLGLSGNTIYF. The CDR3 nucleotides read TGTGCCAGCAGCCGAACTTTGGGACTCTCTGGAAACACCATATATTTT.

The chain uses TRBV1 and TRBJ2-7; TRBD2, as called in the table, went unchecked against the DNA. TRBV1 is a documented pseudogene. The CDR3 loop spans 19 amino acids. The CDR3 loop reads CTSSQGKGTSGPGSYEQYF. The CDR3 DNA is TGCACCAGCAGCCAAGGAAAAGGGACTAGCGGCCCGGGGTCCTACGAGCAGTACTTC.

The chain recombines TRBV7-2 with TRBJ2-1; 12 nucleotides align to TRBD2. Germline trimming cut 7 bases from V and 2 bases from J; bases unmatched to any gene: 15. CDR3 size: 19 residues. CDR1 is SGHTA, CDR2 FQGNSA, per germline. CDR3 sequence reads: CASNAKAGLAGLPYNEQFF. The CDR3 DNA reads as TGTGCCAGCAACGCTAAGGCGGGACTAGCGGGTCTGCCCTACAATGAGCAGTTCTTC.

J is TRBJ1-1 and V is TRBV30; possible D gene TRBD1, 5 bases. The CDR3 has 13 residues. Trimming pared 2 bases from V and 0 bases from J, leaving 7 bases between. CDR1 is GTSNPN and CDR2 is SVGIG in the germline V gene (reference sequence). The CDR3 spells CAWSPGMNTEAFF. As DNA, the CDR3 is TGTGCCTGGAGTCCAGGGATGAACACTGAAGCTTTCTTT.

This rearrangement joins TRBV5-1 to TRBJ1-2; no firm D call. This CDR3 is built from 13 residues. CDR1 and CDR2 from the germline V gene are SGHRS and YFSETQ. Trimming cost V 0 bases and J 4 bases, with 7 bases left between them. In DNA, the CDR3 is TGCGCCAGCAGCTTGGGGGCTATCTATGGCTACACCTTC. It yields the protein CASSLGAIYGYTF.

This clone was recorded a few times. The CDR3 DNA is TGTGCCAGCAGCTTAGCGTGGGCTAGCGCCTACAATGAGCAGTTCTTC. Amino acid sequence: CASSLAWASAYNEQFF. The rearrangement uses TRBV7-2 and TRBJ2-1; perhaps TRBD2 as D (6 bases). CDR3 length equals 16 residues. V gave up 0 bases and J gave up 2 bases, with 11 bases separating them. Germline V CDR1 and CDR2: SGHTA, FQGNSA.

The CDR3 sequence is CASTTGLGQPQHF. CDR3 DNA sequence: TGCGCCAGCACTACAGGGTTAGGTCAGCCCCAGCATTTT. V is TRBV23-1 and J is TRBJ1-5, with D maybe TRBD1 (6 bases). TRBV23-1 is sorted into the ORF group, with uncertain function. The length of the CDR3 is 13 residues. V lost 7 bases, J lost 6 bases, and 13 bases lay in between.

The V gene is TRBV5-4, the J gene TRBJ2-6, with TRBD1 matching over 9 bases. Germline CDR1 and CDR2: SGHNT and YYREEE (reference sequence). The CDR3 consists of 17 residues. The junction had 2 bases not matched to a gene; V was cut back by 0 bases and J by 1 base. For the CDR3, the DNA is TGTGCCAGCAGCTTGGCGGGACAGGGATCTGGGGCCAACGTCCTGACTTTC. Residues: CASSLAGQGSGANVLTF.

The CDR3 nucleotides read TGTGCCAGCAGACTAGAACCGGGACAGGGGTACAATGAGCAGTTCTTC. Residues: CASRLEPGQGYNEQFF. The chain carries TRBV7-9 and TRBJ2-1, with 10 bases fitting TRBD1. CDR1 and CDR2 from the germline V gene are SEHNR and FQNEAQ (reference sequence). The CDR3 spans 16 residues. Trimming at V came to 6 bases and at J to 4 bases, leaving 9 bases not matched to a gene.

The DNA for the CDR3 is TGCGCCAGCAGCCGAGGGACAGACTCTGGCTACACCTTC. Translated, it gives CASSRGTDSGYTF. The chain uses TRBV4-1 and TRBJ1-2; 7 bases match TRBD1. V dropped 4 bases and J dropped 7; count of bases not matched to a gene: 6. This CDR3 contains 13 residues. Germline CDR1 MGHRA, CDR2 YSYEKL.

The chain couples TRBV4-3 to TRBJ2-7; tentatively, D is TRBD2 (5 bases). In germline, CDR1 is LGHNA, CDR2 YSLEER. Trimming left V 0 bases short and J 4 bases short, with 7 bases between. The CDR3 sequence is 13 residues long. The CDR3 loop is CASSQDAGYEQYF. The CDR3 DNA reads TGCGCCAGCAGCCAAGATGCGGGTTACGAGCAGTACTTC.

The V call is TRBV6-6, the J call TRBJ2-7, with D maybe TRBD1 (6 bases). Germline assignment: CDR1 MNHNY and CDR2 SVGAGI (reference sequence). This CDR3 comprises 16 residues. V shed 5 bases and J shed 5 bases, with 22 bases lying between them. Here the CDR3 reads CASSPPGQGLLDEQYF. CDR3 coding DNA: TGTGCCAGCAGTCCGCCTGGGCAGGGGCTACTGGACGAGCAGTACTTC.

This rearrangement joins TRBV25-1 to TRBJ2-5; 12 bases are a match to TRBD2. CDR1 MGHDK and CDR2 SYGVNS come from the germline V gene. There are 15 residues in the CDR3. The trim removed 8 bases at V and 5 bases at J, leaving 9 bases unmatched. The CDR3 bases are TGTGCCAGCTCCCAATCTAGCGGGAGGGCCGAGACCCAGTACTTC. Its protein product is CASSQSSGRAETQYF.

The chain links TRBV7-2 to TRBJ2-7; perhaps TRBD1 as D (6 bases). V was trimmed by 1 base and J by 3 bases, leaving 13 bases between them. This CDR3 is 15 amino acids long. The germline V gene has CDR1 SGHTA and CDR2 FQGNSA. CDR3: CASSLGWGTFYEQYF. CDR3 nucleotides: TGTGCCAGCAGCTTAGGATGGGGGACATTCTACGAGCAGTACTTC.

The V and J genes are TRBV7-9 and TRBJ2-1; possible D gene TRBD2, 6 bases. The V gene's germline CDR1 is SEHNR and CDR2 FQNEAQ (reference sequence). V lost 4 bases, J lost 3 bases, and 10 bases lay in between. The length of the CDR3 is 14 residues. In DNA form, the CDR3 reads TGTGCCAGCAGCTCAGGGACTTTCTACAATGAGCAGTTCTTC. This encodes CASSSGTFYNEQFF.

The chain has TRBV5-5 and TRBJ1-6; D is undetermined. Trimming pared 1 base from V and 8 bases from J, leaving 22 bases between. The CDR3 runs 18 residues. Germline V gene sequence: CDR1 SGHKS, CDR2 YYEKEE (reference sequence). The CDR3 region is CASSLHLLGLQQYSPLHF. The CDR3, as DNA: TGTGCCAGCAGCTTGCACTTACTTGGACTGCAACAGTATTCACCCCTCCACTTT.